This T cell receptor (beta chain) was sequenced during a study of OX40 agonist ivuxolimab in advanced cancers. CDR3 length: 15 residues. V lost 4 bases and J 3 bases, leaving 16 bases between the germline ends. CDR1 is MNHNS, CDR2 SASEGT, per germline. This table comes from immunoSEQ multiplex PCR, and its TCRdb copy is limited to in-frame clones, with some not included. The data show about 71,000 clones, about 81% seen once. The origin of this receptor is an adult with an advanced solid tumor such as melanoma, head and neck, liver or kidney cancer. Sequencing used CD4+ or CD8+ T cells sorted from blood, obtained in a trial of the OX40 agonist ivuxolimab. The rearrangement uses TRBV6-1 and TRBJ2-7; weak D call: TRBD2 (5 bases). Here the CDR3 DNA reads TGTGCCAGCAGTGTTTCGGGTTCAGAGGGCTACGAGCAGTACTTC. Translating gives CASSVSGSEGYEQYF.